This record covers a single T cell receptor beta chain. The antigen is not known. There were only Caucasian adults among the donors, and all lived in Nashville, Tennessee. The data derive from a study of shared clonotypes between healthy human individuals. Study-wide context: Two female and three male donors aged 18 to 49 were enrolled.

Around 300 ng DNA, roughly 30,000 T cell genomes, went into unsorted PBMC replicate PCRs. Data came from immunoSEQ multiplex PCR; TCRdb stores just in-frame clones and leaves some out. The sample holds approximately 470,000 clones, roughly 80% seen once. Overall study results and limits: With few donors, the genetic and exposure-history diversity represented was limited.

This CDR3 comprises 14 residues. Germline assignment: CDR1 SGDLS and CDR2 YYNGEE. V was shortened by 6 bases and J by 4 bases, with 16 bases between the two germline ends. This clonotype originated in a woman in her forties in good health. Some clones in this sample may be carry-over from other donors' samples. What was sequenced was PBMCs. The chain couples TRBV9 to TRBJ2-5; D unclear. CDR3 amino acids: CASTAGRTGETQYF. The CDR3 DNA follows: TGTGCCAGCACGGCCGGACGGACGGGAGAGACCCAGTACTTC.